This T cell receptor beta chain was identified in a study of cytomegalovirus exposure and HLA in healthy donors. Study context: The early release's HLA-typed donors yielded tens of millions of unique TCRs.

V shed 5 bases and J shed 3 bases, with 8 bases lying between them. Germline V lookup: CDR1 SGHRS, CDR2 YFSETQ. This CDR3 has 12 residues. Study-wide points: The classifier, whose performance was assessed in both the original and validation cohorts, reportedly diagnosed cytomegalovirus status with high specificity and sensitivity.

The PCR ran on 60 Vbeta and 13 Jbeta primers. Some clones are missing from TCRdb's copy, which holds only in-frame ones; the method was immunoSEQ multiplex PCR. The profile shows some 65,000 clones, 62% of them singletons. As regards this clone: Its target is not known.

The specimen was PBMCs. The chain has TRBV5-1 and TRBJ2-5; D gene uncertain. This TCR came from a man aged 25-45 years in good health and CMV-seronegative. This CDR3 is CASSSSKETQYF. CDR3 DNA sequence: TGCGCCAGCAGTTCTAGTAAAGAGACCCAGTACTTC.